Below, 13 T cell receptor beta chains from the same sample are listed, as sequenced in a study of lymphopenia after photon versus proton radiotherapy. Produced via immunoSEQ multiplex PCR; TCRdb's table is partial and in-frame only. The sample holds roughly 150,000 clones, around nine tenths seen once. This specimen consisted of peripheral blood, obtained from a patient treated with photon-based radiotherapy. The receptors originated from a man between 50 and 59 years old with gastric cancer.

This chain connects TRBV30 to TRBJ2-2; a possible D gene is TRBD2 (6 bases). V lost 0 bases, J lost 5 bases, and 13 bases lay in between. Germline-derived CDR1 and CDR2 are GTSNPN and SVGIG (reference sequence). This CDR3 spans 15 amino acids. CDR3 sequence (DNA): TGTGCCTGGAGTGTGCGGGGCCGAGGGACCGGGGAGCTGTTTTTT. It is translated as CAWSVRGRGTGELFF.

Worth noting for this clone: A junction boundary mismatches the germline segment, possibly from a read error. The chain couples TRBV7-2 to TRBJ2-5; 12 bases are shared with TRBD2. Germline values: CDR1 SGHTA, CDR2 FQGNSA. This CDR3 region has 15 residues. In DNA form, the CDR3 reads TGTGCCAGCAGCGCCACCCTCGGACTAGCGGGGACTTTCGACTTC. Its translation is CASSATLGLAGTFDF.

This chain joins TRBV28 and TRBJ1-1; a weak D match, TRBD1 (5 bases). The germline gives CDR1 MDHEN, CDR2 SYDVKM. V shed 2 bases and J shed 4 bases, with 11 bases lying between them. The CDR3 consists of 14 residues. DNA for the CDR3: TGTGCCAGCAGTTTACCGGGGCCGGTCACTGAAGCTTTCTTT. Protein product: CASSLPGPVTEAFF.

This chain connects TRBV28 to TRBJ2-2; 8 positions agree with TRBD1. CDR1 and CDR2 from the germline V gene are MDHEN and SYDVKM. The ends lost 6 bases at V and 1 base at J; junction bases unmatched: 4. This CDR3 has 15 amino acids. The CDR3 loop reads CASRPDRENTGELFF. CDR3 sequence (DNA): TGTGCCAGCAGACCGGACAGGGAGAACACCGGGGAGCTGTTTTTT. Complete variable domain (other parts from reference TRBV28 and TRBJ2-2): DVKVTQSSRYLVKRTGEKVFLECVQDMDHENMFWYRQDPGLGLRLIYFSYDVKMKEKGDIPEGYSVSREKKERFSLILESASTNQTSMYLCASRPDRENTGELFFGEGSRLTVL.

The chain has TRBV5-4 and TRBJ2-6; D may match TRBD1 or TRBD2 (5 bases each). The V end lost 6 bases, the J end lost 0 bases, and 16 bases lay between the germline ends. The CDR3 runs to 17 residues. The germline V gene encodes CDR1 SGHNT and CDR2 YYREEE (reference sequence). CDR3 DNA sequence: TGTGCCAGCACCAGGGACCTCCCGAGCTCTGGGGCCAACGTCCTGACTTTC. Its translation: CASTRDLPSSGANVLTF.

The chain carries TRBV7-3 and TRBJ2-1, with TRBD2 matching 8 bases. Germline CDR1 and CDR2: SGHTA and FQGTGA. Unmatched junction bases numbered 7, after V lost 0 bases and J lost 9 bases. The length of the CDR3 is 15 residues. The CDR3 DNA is TGTGCCAGCAGCTTAACACGAGTAGCGGGAAGTGAGCAGTTCTTC. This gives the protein CASSLTRVAGSEQFF. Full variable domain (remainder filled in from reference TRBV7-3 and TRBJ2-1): GAGVSQTPSNKVTEKGKYVELRCDPISGHTALYWYRQSLGQGPEFLIYFQGTGAADDSGLPNDRFFAVRPEGSVSTLKIQRTERGDSAVYLCASSLTRVAGSEQFFGPGTRLTVL.

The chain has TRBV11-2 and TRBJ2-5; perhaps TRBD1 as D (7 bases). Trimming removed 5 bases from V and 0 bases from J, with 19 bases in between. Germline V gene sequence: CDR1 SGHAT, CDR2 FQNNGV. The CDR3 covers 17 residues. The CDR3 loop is CASSRQGVAAYQETQYF. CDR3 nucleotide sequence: TGTGCCAGCAGCAGGCAGGGGGTAGCGGCGTACCAAGAGACCCAGTACTTC.

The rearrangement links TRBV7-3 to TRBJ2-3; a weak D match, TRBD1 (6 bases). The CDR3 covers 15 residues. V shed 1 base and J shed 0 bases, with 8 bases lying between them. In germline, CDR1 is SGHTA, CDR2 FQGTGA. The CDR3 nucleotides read TGTGCCAGCAGCTTAAACAGGGCTAGCACAGATACGCAGTATTTT. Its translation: CASSLNRASTDTQYF.

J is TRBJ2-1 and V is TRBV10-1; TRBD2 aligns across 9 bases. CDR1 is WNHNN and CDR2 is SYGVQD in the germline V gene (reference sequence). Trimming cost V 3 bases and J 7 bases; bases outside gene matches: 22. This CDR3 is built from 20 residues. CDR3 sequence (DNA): TGCGCCAGCAGTGAAAACGAGGCGGGAGGGCCCCTTGGACGAGGAAATGAGCAGTTCTTC. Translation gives CASSENEAGGPLGRGNEQFF.

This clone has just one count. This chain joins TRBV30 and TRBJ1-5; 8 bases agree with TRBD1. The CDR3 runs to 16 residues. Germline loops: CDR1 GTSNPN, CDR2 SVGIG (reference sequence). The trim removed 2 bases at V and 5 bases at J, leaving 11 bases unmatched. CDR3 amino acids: CAWSPGTGLWDQPQHF. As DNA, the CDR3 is TGTGCCTGGAGTCCCGGGACAGGTCTCTGGGATCAGCCCCAGCATTTT.

CDR3 sequence: CASSRLAGVVDTQYF. CDR3 nucleotide sequence: TGTGCCAGCAGCCGACTAGCGGGAGTTGTAGATACGCAGTATTTT. The chain is built from TRBV7-8 and TRBJ2-3; 12 bases align to TRBD2. With V trimmed by 5 bases and J by 5 bases, 5 bases remained unmatched. Germline CDR1 and CDR2: SGHVS and FQNEAQ. The CDR3 is 15 residues long.

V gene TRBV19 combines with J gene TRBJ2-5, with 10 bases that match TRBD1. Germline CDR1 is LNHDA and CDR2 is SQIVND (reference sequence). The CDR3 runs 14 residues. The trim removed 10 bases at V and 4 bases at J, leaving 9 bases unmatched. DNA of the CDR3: TGTGCCACCCCTGGGACAGGGGTACCAGAGACCCAGTACTTC. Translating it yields CATPGTGVPETQYF. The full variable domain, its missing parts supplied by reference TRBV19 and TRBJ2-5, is DGGITQSPKYLFRKEGQNVTLSCEQNLNHDAMYWYRQDPGQGLRLIYYSQIVNDFQKGDIAEGYSVSREKKESFPLTVTSAQKNPTAFYLCATPGTGVPETQYFGPGTRLLVL.

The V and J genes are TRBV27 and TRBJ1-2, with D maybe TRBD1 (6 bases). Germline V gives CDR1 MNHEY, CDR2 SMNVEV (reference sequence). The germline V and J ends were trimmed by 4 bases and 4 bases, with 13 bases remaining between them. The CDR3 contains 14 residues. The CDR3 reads CASSSGTRSYGYTF. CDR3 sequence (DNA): TGTGCCAGCAGTTCCGGGACAAGGAGCTATGGCTACACCTTC.